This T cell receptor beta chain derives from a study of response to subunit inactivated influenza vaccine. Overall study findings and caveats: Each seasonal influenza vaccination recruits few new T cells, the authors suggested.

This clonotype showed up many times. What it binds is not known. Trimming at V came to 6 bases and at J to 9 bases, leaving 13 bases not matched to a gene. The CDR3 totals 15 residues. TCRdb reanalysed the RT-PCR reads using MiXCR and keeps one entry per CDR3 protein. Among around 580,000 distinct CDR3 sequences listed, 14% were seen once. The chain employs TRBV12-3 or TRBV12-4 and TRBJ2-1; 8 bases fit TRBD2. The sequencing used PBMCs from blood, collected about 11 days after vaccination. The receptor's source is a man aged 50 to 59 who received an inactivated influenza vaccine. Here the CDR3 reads CASRPTSGGGGEQFF. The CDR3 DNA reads TGTGCCAGCAGACCTACAAGCGGGGGAGGGGGTGAGCAGTTCTTC.